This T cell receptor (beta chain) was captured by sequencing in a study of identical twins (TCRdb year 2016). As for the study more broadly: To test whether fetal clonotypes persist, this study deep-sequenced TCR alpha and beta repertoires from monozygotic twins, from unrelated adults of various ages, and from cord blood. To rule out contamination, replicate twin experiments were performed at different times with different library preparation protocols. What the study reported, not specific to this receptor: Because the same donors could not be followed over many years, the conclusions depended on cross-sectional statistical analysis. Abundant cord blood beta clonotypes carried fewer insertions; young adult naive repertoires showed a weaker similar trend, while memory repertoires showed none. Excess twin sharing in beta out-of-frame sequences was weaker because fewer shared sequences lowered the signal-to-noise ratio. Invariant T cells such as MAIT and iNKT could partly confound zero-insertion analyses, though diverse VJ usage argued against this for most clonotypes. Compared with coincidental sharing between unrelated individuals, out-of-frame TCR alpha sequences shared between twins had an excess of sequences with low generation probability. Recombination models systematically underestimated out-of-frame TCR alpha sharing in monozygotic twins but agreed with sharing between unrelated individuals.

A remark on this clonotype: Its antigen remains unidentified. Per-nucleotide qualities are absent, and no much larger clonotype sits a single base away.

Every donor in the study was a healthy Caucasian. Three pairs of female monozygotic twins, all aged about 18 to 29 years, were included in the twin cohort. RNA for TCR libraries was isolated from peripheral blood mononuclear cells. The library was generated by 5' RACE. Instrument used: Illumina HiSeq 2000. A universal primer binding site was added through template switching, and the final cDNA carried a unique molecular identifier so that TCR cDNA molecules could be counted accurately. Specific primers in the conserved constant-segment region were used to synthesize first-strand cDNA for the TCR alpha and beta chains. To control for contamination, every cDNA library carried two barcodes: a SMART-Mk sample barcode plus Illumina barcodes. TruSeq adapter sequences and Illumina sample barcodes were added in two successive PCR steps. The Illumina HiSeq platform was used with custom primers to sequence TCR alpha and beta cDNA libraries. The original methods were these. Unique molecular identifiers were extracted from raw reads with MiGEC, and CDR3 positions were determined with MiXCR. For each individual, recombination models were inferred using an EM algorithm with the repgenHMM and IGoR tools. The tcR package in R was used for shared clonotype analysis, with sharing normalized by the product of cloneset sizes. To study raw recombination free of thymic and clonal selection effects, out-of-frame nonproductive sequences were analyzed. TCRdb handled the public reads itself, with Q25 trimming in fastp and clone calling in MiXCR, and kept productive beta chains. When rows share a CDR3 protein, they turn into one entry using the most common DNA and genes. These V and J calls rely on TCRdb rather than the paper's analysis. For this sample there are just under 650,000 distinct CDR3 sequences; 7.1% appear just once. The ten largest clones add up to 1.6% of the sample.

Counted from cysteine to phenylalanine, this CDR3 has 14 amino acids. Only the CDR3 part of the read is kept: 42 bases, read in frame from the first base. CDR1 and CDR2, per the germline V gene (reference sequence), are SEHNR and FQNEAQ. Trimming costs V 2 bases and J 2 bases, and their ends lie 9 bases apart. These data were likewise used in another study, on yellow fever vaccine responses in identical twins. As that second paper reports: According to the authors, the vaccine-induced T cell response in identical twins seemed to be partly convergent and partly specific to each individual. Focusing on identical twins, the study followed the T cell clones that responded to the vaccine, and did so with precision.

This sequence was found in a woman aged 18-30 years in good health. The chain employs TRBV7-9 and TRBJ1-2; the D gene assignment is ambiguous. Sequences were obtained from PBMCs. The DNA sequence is TGTGCCAGCAGCTTACAAGTTCAGAACTATGGCTACACCTTC. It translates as CASSLQVQNYGYTF.